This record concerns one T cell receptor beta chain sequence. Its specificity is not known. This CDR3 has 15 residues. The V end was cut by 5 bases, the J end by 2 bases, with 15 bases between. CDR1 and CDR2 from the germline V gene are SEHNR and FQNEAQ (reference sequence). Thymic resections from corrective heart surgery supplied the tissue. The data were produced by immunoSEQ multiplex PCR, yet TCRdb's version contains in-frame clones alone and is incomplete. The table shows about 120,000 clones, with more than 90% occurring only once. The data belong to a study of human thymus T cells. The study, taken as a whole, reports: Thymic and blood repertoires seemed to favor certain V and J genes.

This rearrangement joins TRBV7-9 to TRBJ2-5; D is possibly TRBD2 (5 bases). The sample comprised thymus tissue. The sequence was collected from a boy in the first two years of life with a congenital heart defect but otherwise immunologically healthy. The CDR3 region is CASSPRRRAQETQYF. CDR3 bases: TGTGCCAGCAGCCCCCGAAGGCGGGCGCAAGAGACCCAGTACTTC.